This is a list of T cell receptor beta chains from one sample in a study of Ad26.COV2.S vaccination and SARS-CoV-2 variants. Profiling relied on immunoSEQ multiplex PCR, and the TCRdb table lists in-frame clones only, not all of them. In the table there are around 320,000 clones, around 87% of which are singletons. Sequenced material: peripheral blood, taken in a trial of Ad26.COV2.S vaccine versus placebo. The source is a person between 18 and 60 years old who received the Ad26.COV2.S COVID-19 vaccine or a placebo. Each CDR3 is given with its conserved first and last residue. Each record gives: V gene, J gene, D gene, clone size, CDR3 protein, CDR3 DNA. The D gene is left open where the match is weak. Clone sizes are given selectively: once, few, many, or a class where the clone is expanded.

V gene: TRBV13
J gene: TRBJ2-1
D gene: .
clone size: .
CDR3 protein: CASSYRTDNEQFF
CDR3 DNA: TGTGCCAGCAGCTATCGGACCGACAATGAGCAGTTCTTC

V gene: TRBV6-4
J gene: TRBJ2-7
D gene: .
clone size: .
CDR3 protein: CASSDSGFPSIPTYF
CDR3 DNA: TGTGCCAGCAGTGACTCGGGCTTTCCCTCGATCCCGACGTACTTC

V gene: TRBV19
J gene: TRBJ2-2
D gene: TRBD2
clone size: .
CDR3 protein: CASSSGGRANTGELFF
CDR3 DNA: TGTGCCAGTAGTTCCGGGGGGAGGGCGAACACCGGGGAGCTGTTTTTT

V gene: TRBV7-9
J gene: TRBJ2-6
D gene: TRBD1
clone size: .
CDR3 protein: CASSKPLRGLPSGANVLTF
CDR3 DNA: TGTGCCAGCAGCAAGCCTCTTAGGGGGCTCCCCTCTGGGGCCAACGTCCTGACTTTC

V gene: TRBV10-2
J gene: TRBJ1-1
D gene: .
clone size: .
CDR3 protein: CASTMGGNTEAFF
CDR3 DNA: TGCGCCAGCACGATGGGGGGGAACACTGAAGCTTTCTTT

V gene: TRBV5-5
J gene: TRBJ1-6
D gene: TRBD1
clone size: .
CDR3 protein: CASSRQGADNSPLHF
CDR3 DNA: TGTGCCAGCAGCAGACAGGGGGCGGATAATTCACCCCTCCACTTT

V gene: TRBV10-3
J gene: TRBJ2-1
D gene: TRBD2
clone size: .
CDR3 protein: CAISGASGFDEQFF
CDR3 DNA: TGTGCCATCAGTGGAGCTAGCGGGTTCGATGAGCAGTTCTTC

V gene: TRBV5-1
J gene: TRBJ1-4
D gene: TRBD1
clone size: once
CDR3 protein: CASKDRGQTNEKLFF
CDR3 DNA: TGCGCCAGCAAGGACAGGGGCCAAACTAATGAAAAACTGTTTTTT

V gene: TRBV19
J gene: TRBJ1-1
D gene: .
clone size: .
CDR3 protein: CASNRGVTTEAFF
CDR3 DNA: TGTGCCAGCAACCGGGGAGTGACCACTGAAGCTTTCTTT

V gene: TRBV18
J gene: TRBJ2-1
D gene: TRBD2
clone size: .
CDR3 protein: CASSPPSGGGSYNEQFF
CDR3 DNA: TGTGCCAGCTCACCTCCGAGCGGGGGAGGATCCTACAATGAGCAGTTCTTC

V gene: TRBV2
J gene: TRBJ1-2
D gene: .
clone size: .
CDR3 protein: CASRPGTLDGYTF
CDR3 DNA: TGTGCCAGCAGGCCCGGGACACTGGATGGCTACACCTTC

V gene: TRBV7-2
J gene: TRBJ2-7
D gene: .
clone size: once
CDR3 protein: CASSSHLGSYEQYF
CDR3 DNA: TGTGCCAGCAGCTCCCATCTAGGGTCCTACGAGCAGTACTTC

V gene: TRBV6-5
J gene: TRBJ2-1
D gene: .
clone size: .
CDR3 protein: CASSTGEDYNEQFF
CDR3 DNA: TGTGCCAGCTCGACAGGAGAGGACTACAATGAGCAGTTCTTC

V gene: TRBV5-4
J gene: TRBJ2-1
D gene: .
clone size: few
CDR3 protein: CASSPPSGEQFF
CDR3 DNA: TGTGCCAGCAGCCCCCCATCGGGTGAGCAGTTCTTC

V gene: TRBV20-1
J gene: TRBJ2-1
D gene: .
clone size: once
CDR3 protein: CSTGPDEQFF
CDR3 DNA: TGCTCTACAGGGCCGGATGAGCAGTTCTTC

V gene: TRBV4-3
J gene: TRBJ1-6
D gene: .
clone size: .
CDR3 protein: CASSQVGDLDSPLHF
CDR3 DNA: TGCGCCAGCAGCCAAGTTGGGGACCTCGATTCACCCCTCCACTTT

V gene: TRBV10-2
J gene: TRBJ2-2
D gene: .
clone size: .
CDR3 protein: CASTGGGELFF
CDR3 DNA: TGCGCCAGCACTGGGGGCGGGGAGCTGTTTTTT

V gene: TRBV7-6
J gene: TRBJ2-5
D gene: .
clone size: .
CDR3 protein: CASSHTYQGSGLETQYF
CDR3 DNA: TGTGCCAGCAGCCACACTTATCAGGGAAGCGGGCTGGAGACCCAGTACTTC

V gene: TRBV4-2
J gene: TRBJ1-5
D gene: TRBD1
clone size: .
CDR3 protein: CASSQDPRGADQPQHF
CDR3 DNA: TGTGCCAGCAGCCAAGATCCCAGGGGGGCGGACCAGCCCCAGCATTTT

V gene: TRBV3-1/TRBV3-2
J gene: TRBJ2-1
D gene: TRBD2
clone size: .
CDR3 protein: CASSPEARGGLDEQFF
CDR3 DNA: TGTGCCAGCAGCCCGGAAGCTCGGGGGGGCTTAGATGAGCAGTTCTTC

V gene: TRBV6-1
J gene: TRBJ1-5
D gene: .
clone size: many
CDR3 protein: CASSEAQSPNQPQHF
CDR3 DNA: TGTGCCAGCAGTGAAGCGCAAAGTCCAAATCAGCCCCAGCATTTT

V gene: TRBV9
J gene: TRBJ2-1
D gene: .
clone size: .
CDR3 protein: CASSVGRPGLTGSSYNEQFF
CDR3 DNA: TGTGCCAGCAGCGTGGGTCGTCCAGGGTTAACCGGGAGCTCCTACAATGAGCAGTTCTTC

V gene: TRBV4-1
J gene: TRBJ1-3
D gene: .
clone size: .
CDR3 protein: CASSQWVRSQANTIYF
CDR3 DNA: TGCGCCAGCAGCCAATGGGTCAGATCTCAAGCAAACACCATATATTTT

V gene: TRBV5-6
J gene: TRBJ2-2
D gene: .
clone size: .
CDR3 protein: CASSPGTGELFF
CDR3 DNA: TGTGCCAGCAGCCCCGGAACCGGGGAGCTGTTTTTT

V gene: TRBV5-4
J gene: TRBJ2-3
D gene: .
clone size: .
CDR3 protein: CASSPLRSVGDTQYF
CDR3 DNA: TGTGCCAGCAGCCCCCTAAGGAGTGTTGGGGATACGCAGTATTTT

V gene: TRBV9
J gene: TRBJ1-2
D gene: .
clone size: .
CDR3 protein: CASSVGAGDPAVGYTF
CDR3 DNA: TGTGCCAGCAGCGTAGGGGCAGGGGACCCAGCTGTGGGCTACACCTTC

V gene: TRBV19
J gene: TRBJ2-4
D gene: .
clone size: .
CDR3 protein: CASSPLQVSAKNIQYF
CDR3 DNA: TGTGCCAGTAGTCCCCTACAAGTTTCGGCCAAAAACATTCAGTACTTC

V gene: TRBV2
J gene: TRBJ2-3
D gene: TRBD1
clone size: .
CDR3 protein: CASYGTDSTDTQYF
CDR3 DNA: TGTGCCAGCTACGGGACAGATAGCACAGATACGCAGTATTTT

V gene: TRBV2
J gene: TRBJ1-4
D gene: .
clone size: .
CDR3 protein: CASSEGQFNEKLFF
CDR3 DNA: TGTGCCAGCAGTGAAGGACAGTTTAATGAAAAACTGTTTTTT

V gene: TRBV6-5
J gene: TRBJ1-6
D gene: .
clone size: .
CDR3 protein: CASSWDRNSPLHF
CDR3 DNA: TGTGCCAGCAGCTGGGACCGCAATTCACCCCTCCACTTT

V gene: TRBV3-1/TRBV3-2
J gene: TRBJ1-5
D gene: .
clone size: .
CDR3 protein: CASSQWTDQPQHF
CDR3 DNA: TGTGCCAGCAGCCAATGGACGGATCAGCCCCAGCATTTT

V gene: TRBV11-1
J gene: TRBJ1-1
D gene: .
clone size: .
CDR3 protein: CASSLDQLEAFF
CDR3 DNA: TGTGCCAGCAGCTTAGATCAGCTTGAAGCTTTCTTT

V gene: TRBV6-5
J gene: TRBJ2-2
D gene: .
clone size: .
CDR3 protein: CATNPTPPTGELFF
CDR3 DNA: TGTGCCACCAACCCAACCCCTCCCACCGGGGAGCTGTTTTTT

V gene: TRBV4-3
J gene: TRBJ1-1
D gene: .
clone size: .
CDR3 protein: CASSQDSEEAEAFF
CDR3 DNA: TGCGCCAGCAGCCAAGATTCGGAGGAGGCTGAAGCTTTCTTT

V gene: TRBV6-5
J gene: TRBJ2-7
D gene: .
clone size: .
CDR3 protein: CASKGQGGGAYEQYF
CDR3 DNA: TGTGCCAGCAAAGGACAGGGCGGGGGGGCCTACGAGCAGTACTTC

V gene: TRBV3-1/TRBV3-2
J gene: TRBJ2-7
D gene: TRBD2
clone size: .
CDR3 protein: CASSQDLRTSGGAAPNEQYF
CDR3 DNA: TGTGCCAGCAGCCAAGATCTACGGACTAGCGGGGGGGCCGCCCCGAACGAGCAGTACTTC

V gene: TRBV4-1
J gene: TRBJ1-5
D gene: .
clone size: .
CDR3 protein: CASSRGGRDNQPQHF
CDR3 DNA: TGCGCCAGCAGTAGGGGGGGTAGGGACAATCAGCCCCAGCATTTT

V gene: TRBV15
J gene: TRBJ2-7
D gene: .
clone size: .
CDR3 protein: CATKHGPKEEQYF
CDR3 DNA: TGTGCCACGAAACACGGGCCAAAGGAGGAGCAGTACTTC

V gene: TRBV15
J gene: TRBJ2-7
D gene: .
clone size: .
CDR3 protein: CATSRDQAYEQYF
CDR3 DNA: TGTGCCACCAGCAGAGATCAGGCCTACGAGCAGTACTTC

V gene: TRBV6-1
J gene: TRBJ2-3
D gene: .
clone size: .
CDR3 protein: CASSETLARDTQYF
CDR3 DNA: TGTGCCAGCAGTGAGACCTTAGCCAGAGATACGCAGTATTTT

V gene: TRBV5-8
J gene: TRBJ1-2
D gene: TRBD1
clone size: .
CDR3 protein: CASSARDRAYGYTF
CDR3 DNA: TGTGCCAGCAGCGCCCGGGACAGGGCTTATGGCTACACCTTC

V gene: TRBV5-1
J gene: TRBJ2-5
D gene: TRBD1
clone size: .
CDR3 protein: CASSSRQGEGRKTQYF
CDR3 DNA: TGCGCCAGCAGCTCTCGACAGGGGGAGGGCCGGAAGACCCAGTACTTC

V gene: TRBV6-6
J gene: TRBJ2-1
D gene: .
clone size: .
CDR3 protein: CASSPTNTLGNEQFF
CDR3 DNA: TGTGCCAGCAGTCCTACTAACACCCTTGGTAATGAGCAGTTCTTC

V gene: TRBV4-3
J gene: TRBJ1-2
D gene: .
clone size: .
CDR3 protein: CASSQDFSAALGYTF
CDR3 DNA: TGCGCCAGCAGCCAAGATTTTTCCGCGGCTCTTGGCTACACCTTC

V gene: TRBV27
J gene: TRBJ2-1
D gene: .
clone size: .
CDR3 protein: CASTAGAFYEQFF
CDR3 DNA: TGTGCCAGTACCGCGGGGGCCTTTTATGAGCAGTTCTTC